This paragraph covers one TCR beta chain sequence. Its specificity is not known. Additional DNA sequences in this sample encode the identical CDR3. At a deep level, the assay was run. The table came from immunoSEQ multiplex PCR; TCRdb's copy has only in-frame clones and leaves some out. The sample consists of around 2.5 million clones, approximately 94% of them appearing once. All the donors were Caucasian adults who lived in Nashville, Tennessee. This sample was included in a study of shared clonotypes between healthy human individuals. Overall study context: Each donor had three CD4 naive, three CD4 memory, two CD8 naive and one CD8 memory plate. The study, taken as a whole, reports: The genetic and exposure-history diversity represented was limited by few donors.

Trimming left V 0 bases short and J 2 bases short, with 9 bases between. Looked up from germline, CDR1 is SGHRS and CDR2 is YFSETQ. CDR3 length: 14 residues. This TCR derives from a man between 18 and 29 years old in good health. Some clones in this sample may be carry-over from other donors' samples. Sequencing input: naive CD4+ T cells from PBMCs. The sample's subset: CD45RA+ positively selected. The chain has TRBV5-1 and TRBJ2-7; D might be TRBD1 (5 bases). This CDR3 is CASSLGTYPYEQYF. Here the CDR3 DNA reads TGCGCCAGCAGCTTGGGGACATACCCCTACGAGCAGTACTTC. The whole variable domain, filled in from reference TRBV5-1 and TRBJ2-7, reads KAGVTQTPRYLIKTRGQQVTLSCSPISGHRSVSWYQQTPGQGLQFLFEYFSETQRNKGNFPGRFSGRQFSNSRSEMNVSTLELGDSALYLCASSLGTYPYEQYFGPGTRLTVT.